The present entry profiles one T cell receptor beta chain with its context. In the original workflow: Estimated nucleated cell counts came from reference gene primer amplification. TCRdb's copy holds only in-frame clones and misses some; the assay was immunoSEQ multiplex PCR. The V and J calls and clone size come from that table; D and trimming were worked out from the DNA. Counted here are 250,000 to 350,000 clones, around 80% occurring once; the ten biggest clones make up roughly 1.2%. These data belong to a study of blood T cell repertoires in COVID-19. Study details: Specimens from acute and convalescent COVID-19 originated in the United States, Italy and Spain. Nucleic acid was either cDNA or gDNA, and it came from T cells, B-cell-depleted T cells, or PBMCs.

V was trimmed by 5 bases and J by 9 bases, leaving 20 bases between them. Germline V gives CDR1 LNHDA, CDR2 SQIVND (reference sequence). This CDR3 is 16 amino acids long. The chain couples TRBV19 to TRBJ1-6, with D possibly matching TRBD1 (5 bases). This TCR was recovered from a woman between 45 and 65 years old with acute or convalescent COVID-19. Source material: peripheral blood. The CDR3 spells CASSPRSRAVGSPLHF. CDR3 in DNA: TGTGCCAGTAGTCCCCGCTCCAGGGCCGTGGGTTCACCCCTCCACTTT.